Included here is one TCR beta chain sequence, with context. The antigen remains unidentified. The source of the sample is a study of regulatory dendritic cells for organ transplantation. Study-level results: Mature dendritic cells appeared to drive more memory CD8+ clonal expansion than regulatory ones. Memory T cells were less diverse than naive, with memory CD8+ most oligoclonal.

Using immunoSEQ multiplex PCR, the repertoire was profiled, and TCRdb retains in-frame clones only, with some absent. The sample holds about 12,000 clones, roughly 89% seen once. The V gene's germline CDR1 is MNHEY and CDR2 SMNVEV (reference sequence). V lost 6 bases, J lost 5 bases, and 9 bases stayed unmatched. The CDR3 covers 15 residues. Allogeneic regulatory or mature dendritic cells were co-cultured for 4 to 6 days with CFSE-labeled sorted T cells at 1:10. The sequenced sample was naive CD8+ T cells from blood cultured with dendritic cells. The subset: CD45RA+ naive T cells. The TCR originated in a human donor in good health. The V gene is TRBV27, the J gene TRBJ1-4; 7 bases align to TRBD1. In DNA form, the CDR3 reads TGTGCCAGCAGGTCCCAGACAGGGAGGAATGAAAAACTGTTTTTT. Encoded protein: CASRSQTGRNEKLFF.